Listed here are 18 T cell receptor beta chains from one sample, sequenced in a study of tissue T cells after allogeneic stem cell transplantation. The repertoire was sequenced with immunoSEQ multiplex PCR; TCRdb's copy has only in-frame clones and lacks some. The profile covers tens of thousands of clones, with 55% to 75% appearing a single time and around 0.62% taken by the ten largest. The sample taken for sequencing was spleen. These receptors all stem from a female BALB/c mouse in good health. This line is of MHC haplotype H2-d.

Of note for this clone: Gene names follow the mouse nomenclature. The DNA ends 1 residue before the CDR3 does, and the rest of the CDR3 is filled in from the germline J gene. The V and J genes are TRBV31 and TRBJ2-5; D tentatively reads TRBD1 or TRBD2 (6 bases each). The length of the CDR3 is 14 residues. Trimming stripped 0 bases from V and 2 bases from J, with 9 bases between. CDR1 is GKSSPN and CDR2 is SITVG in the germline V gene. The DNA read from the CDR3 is TGTGCCTGGAGTCTATCGGGGGCCCAAGACACCCAGTAC. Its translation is CAWSLSGAQDTQY. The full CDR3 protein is CAWSLSGAQDTQYF. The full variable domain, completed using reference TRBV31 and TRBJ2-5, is AQTIHQWPVAEIKAVGSPLSLGCTIKGKSSPNLYWYWQATGGTLQQLFYSITVGQVESVVQLNLSASRPKDDQFILSTEKLLLSHSGFYLCAWSLSGAQDTQYFGPGTRLLVL.

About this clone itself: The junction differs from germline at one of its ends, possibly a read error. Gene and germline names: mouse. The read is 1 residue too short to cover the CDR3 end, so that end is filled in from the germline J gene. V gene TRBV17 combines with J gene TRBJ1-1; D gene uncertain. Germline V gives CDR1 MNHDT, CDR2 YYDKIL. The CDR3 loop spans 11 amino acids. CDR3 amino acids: CASSSNKEVFF. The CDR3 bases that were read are TGTGCTAGCAGTAGCAACAAAGAAGTCTTC.

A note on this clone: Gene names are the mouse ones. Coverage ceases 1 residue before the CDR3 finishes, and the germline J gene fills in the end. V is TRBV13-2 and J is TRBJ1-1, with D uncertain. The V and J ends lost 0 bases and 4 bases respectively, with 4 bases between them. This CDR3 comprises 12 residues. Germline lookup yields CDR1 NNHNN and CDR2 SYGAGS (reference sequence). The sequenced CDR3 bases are TGTGCCAGCGGTGATGCCAGCACAGAAGTCTTC. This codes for CASGDASTEVF. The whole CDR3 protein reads CASGDASTEVFF.

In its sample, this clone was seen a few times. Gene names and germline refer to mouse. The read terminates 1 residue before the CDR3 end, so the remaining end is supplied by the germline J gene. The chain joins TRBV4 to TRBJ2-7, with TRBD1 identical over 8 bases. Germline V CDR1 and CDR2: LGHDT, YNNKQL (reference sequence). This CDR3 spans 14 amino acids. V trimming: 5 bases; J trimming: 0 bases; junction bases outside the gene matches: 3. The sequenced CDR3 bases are TGTGCCAGCAGCCGGGACAGGAGCTCCTATGAACAGTAC. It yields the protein CASSRDRSSYEQY. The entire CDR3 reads CASSRDRSSYEQYF.

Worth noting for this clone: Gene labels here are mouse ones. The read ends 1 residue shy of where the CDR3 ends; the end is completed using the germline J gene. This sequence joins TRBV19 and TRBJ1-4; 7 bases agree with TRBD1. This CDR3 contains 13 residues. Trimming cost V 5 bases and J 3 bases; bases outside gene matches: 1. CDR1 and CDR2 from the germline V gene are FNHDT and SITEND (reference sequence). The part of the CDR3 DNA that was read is TGTGCCAGCAGGGACAGGACCAACGAAAGATTATTT. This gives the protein CASRDRTNERLF. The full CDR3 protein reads CASRDRTNERLFF. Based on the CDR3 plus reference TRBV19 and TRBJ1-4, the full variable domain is GGIITQTPKFLIGQEGQKLTLKCQQNFNHDTMYWYRQDSGKGLRLIYYSITENDLQKGDLSEGYDASREKKSSFSLTVTSAQKNEMAVFLCASRDRTNERLFFGHGTKLSVL.

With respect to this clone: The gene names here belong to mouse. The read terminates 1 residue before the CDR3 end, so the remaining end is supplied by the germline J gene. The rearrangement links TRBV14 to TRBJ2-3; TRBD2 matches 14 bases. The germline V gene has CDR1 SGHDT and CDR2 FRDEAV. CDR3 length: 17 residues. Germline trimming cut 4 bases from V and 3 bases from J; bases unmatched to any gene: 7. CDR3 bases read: TGTGCCAGCAGTCTGGGACTGGGGGGGCGTCGGGCAGAAACGCTGTAT. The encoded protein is CASSLGLGGRRAETLY. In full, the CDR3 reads CASSLGLGGRRAETLYF.

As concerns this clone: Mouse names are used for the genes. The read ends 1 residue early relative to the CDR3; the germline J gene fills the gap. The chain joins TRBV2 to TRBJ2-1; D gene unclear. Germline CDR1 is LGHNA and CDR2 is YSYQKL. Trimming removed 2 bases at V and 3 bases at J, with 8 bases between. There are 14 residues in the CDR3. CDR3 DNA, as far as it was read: TGTGCCAGCAGCCAACGCGACACCTATGCTGAGCAGTTC. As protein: CASSQRDTYAEQF. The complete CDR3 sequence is CASSQRDTYAEQFF.

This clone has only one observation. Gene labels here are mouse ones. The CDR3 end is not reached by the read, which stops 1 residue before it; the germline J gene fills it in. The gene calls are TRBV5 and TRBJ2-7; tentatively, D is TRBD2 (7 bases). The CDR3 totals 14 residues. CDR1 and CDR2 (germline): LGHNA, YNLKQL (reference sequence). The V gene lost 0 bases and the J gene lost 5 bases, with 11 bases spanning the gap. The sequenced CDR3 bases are TGTGCCAGCAGCCAAGATGGGGGGCGTCATGAACAGTAC. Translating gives CASSQDGGRHEQY. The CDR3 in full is CASSQDGGRHEQYF.

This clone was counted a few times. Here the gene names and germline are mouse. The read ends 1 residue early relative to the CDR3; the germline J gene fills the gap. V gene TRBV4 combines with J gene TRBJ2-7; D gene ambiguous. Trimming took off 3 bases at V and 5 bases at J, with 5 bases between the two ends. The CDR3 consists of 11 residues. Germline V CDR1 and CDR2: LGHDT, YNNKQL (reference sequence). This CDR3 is CASSYTDEQYF. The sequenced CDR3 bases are TGTGCCAGCAGCTACACAGATGAACAGTAC.

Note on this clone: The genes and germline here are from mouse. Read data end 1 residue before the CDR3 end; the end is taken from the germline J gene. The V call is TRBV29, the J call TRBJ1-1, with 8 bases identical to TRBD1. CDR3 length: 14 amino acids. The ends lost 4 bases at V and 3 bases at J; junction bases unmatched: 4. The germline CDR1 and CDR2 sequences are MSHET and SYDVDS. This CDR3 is CASSSDREYTEVFF. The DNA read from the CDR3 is TGTGCTAGCAGTTCGGACAGGGAGTACACAGAAGTCTTC.

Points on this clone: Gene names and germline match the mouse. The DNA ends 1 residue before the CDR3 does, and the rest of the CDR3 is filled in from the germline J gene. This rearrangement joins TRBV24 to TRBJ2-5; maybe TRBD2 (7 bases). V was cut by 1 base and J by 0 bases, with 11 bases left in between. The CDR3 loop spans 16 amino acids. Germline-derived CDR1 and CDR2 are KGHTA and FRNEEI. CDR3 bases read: TGTGCCAGCAGTCTGTCTGGGGGCCATAACCAAGACACCCAGTAC. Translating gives CASSLSGGHNQDTQY. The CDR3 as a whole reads CASSLSGGHNQDTQYF.

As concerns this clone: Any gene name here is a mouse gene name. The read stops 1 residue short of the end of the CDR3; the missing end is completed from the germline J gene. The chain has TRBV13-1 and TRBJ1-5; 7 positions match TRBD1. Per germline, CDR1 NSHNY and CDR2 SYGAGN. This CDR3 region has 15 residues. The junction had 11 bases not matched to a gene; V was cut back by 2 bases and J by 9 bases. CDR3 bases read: TGTGCCAGCAGTGAAGGGACAGAGAACCTGGGGGCTCCGCTT. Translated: CASSEGTENLGAPL. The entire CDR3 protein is CASSEGTENLGAPLF.

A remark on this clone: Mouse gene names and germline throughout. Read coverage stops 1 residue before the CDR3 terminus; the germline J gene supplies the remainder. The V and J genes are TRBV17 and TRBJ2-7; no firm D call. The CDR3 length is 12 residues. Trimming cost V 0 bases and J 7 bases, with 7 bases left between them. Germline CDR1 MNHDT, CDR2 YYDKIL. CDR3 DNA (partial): TGTGCTAGCAGTAGAGACAACGGGGAACAGTAC. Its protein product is CASSRDNGEQY. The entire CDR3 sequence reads CASSRDNGEQYF.

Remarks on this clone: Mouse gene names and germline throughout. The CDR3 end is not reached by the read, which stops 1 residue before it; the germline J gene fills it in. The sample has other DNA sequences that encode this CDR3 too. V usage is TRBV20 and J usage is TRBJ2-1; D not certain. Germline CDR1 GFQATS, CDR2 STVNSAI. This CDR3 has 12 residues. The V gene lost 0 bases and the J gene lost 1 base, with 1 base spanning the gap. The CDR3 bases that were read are TGTGGTGCTAGGGACAACTATGCTGAGCAGTTC. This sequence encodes CGARDNYAEQF. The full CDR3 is CGARDNYAEQFF.

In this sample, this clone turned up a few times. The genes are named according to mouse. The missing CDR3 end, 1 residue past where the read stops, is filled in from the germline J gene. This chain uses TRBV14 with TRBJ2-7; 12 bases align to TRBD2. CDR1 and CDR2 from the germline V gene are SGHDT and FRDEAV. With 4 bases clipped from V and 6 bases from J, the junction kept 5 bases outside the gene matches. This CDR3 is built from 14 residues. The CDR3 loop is CASSPRLGGLEQYF. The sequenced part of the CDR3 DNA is TGTGCCAGCAGTCCTCGACTGGGGGGGCTTGAACAGTAC.

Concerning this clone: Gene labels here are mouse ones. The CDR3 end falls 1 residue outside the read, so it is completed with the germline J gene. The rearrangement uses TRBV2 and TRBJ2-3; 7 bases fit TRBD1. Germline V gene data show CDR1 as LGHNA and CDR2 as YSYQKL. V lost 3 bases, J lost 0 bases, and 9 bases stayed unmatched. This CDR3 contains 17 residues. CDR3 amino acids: CASSHLPGQSSAETLYF. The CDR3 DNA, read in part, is TGTGCCAGCAGCCACCTTCCGGGACAGTCTAGTGCAGAAACGCTGTAT.

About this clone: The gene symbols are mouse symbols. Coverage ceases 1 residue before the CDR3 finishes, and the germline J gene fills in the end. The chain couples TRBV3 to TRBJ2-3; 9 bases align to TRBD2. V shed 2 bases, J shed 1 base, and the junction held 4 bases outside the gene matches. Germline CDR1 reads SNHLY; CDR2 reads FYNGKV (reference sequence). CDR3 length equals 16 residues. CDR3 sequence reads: CASSLRDWARAETLYF. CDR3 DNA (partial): TGTGCCAGCAGCTTAAGGGACTGGGCCCGTGCAGAAACGCTGTAT.

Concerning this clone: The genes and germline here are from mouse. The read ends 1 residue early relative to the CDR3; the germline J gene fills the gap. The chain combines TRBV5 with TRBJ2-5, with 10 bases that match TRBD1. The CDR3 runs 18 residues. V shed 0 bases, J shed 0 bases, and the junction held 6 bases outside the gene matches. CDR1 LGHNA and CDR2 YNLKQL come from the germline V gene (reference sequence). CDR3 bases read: TGTGCCAGCAGCCAAGAGGACAGGGGGAGGGTTAACCAAGACACCCAGTAC. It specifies CASSQEDRGRVNQDTQY. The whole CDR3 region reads CASSQEDRGRVNQDTQYF.